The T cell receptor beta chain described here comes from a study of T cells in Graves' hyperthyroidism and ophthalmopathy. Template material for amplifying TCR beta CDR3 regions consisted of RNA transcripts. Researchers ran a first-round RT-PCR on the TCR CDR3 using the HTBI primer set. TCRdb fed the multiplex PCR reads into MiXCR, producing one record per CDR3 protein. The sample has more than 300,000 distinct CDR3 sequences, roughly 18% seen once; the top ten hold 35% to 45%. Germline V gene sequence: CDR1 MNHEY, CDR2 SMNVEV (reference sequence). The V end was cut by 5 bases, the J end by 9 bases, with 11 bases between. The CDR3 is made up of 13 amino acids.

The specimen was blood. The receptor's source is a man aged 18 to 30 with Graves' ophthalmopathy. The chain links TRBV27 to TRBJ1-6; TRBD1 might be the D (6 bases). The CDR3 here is CASSPDSFSPLHF. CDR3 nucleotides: TGTGCCAGCAGTCCGGACAGTTTTTCACCCCTCCACTTT.